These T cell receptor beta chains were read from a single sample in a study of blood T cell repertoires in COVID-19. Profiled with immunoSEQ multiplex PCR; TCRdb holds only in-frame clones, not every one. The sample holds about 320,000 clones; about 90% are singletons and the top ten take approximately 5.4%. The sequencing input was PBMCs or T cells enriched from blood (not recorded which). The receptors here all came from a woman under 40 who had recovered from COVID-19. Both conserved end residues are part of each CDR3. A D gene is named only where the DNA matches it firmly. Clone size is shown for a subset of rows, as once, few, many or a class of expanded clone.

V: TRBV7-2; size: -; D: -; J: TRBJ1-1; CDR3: CASSLLGQGTEAFF; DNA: TGTGCCAGCAGCTTATTGGGGCAGGGGACTGAAGCTTTCTTT
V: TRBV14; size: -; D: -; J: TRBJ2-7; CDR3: CASSQEAGGNEQYF; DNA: TGTGCCAGCAGCCAAGAGGCCGGGGGAAACGAGCAGTACTTC
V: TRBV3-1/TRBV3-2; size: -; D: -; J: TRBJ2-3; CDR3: CASAQGVGTDTQYF; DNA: TGTGCCAGCGCACAGGGAGTCGGCACAGATACGCAGTATTTT
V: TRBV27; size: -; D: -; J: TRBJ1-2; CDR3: CASSLLAPQLRVKDYGYTF; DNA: TGTGCCAGCAGTTTATTGGCCCCCCAACTGCGGGTGAAGGACTATGGCTACACCTTC
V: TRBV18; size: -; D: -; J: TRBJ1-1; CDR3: CASSPGQNTEAFF; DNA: TGTGCCAGCTCACCCGGACAGAACACTGAAGCTTTCTTT
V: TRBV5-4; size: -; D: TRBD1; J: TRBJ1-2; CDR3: CASRLGTDMYGYTF; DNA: TGTGCCAGCAGACTTGGGACAGATATGTATGGCTACACCTTC
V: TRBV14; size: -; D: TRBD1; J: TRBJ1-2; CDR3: CASSREGTGGNYGYTF; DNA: TGTGCCAGCAGCCGAGAGGGGACAGGGGGCAACTATGGCTACACCTTC
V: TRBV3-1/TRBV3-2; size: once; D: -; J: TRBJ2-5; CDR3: CASSQEGLVQATQYF; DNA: TGTGCCAGCAGCCAAGAAGGACTGGTCCAGGCGACCCAGTACTTC
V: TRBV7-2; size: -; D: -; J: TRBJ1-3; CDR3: CASSTFSGNTIYF; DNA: TGTGCCAGCAGCACATTCTCTGGAAACACCATATATTTT
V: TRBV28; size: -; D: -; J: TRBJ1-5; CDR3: CASSFLGDHNQPQHF; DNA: TGTGCCAGCAGTTTTCTCGGGGATCACAATCAGCCCCAGCATTTT
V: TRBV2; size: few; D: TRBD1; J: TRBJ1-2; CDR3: CASSDAGGVGYTF; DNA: TGTGCCAGCAGTGACGCAGGGGGTGTTGGCTACACCTTC
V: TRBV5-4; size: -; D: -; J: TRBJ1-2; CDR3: CASNLGVGDYGYTF; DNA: TGTGCCAGCAACCTCGGGGTTGGGGACTATGGCTACACCTTC
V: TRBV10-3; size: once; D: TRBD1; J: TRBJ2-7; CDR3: CAIQGERIYEQYF; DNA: TGTGCCATCCAGGGGGAAAGGATTTACGAGCAGTACTTC
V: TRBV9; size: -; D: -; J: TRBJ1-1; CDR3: CASRPGTGGGHLEAFF; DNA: TGTGCCAGCAGACCGGGCACGGGAGGGGGGCATCTTGAAGCTTTCTTT
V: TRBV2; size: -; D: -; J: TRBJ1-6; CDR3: CASSGRQNSPLHF; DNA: TGTGCCAGCAGTGGCCGACAGAATTCACCCCTCCACTTT
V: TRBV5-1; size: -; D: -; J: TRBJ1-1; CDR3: CASSPWTSRNTEAFF; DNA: TGCGCCAGCAGCCCGTGGACATCCCGTAACACTGAAGCTTTCTTT
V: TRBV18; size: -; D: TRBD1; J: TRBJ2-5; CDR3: CASSPPFGQGAQETQYF; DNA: TGTGCCAGCTCACCCCCATTTGGACAGGGGGCTCAAGAGACCCAGTACTTC
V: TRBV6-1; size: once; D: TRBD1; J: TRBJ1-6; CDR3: CASSGGTGESWNSPLHF; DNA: TGTGCCAGCAGTGGGGGGACAGGGGAGTCGTGGAATTCACCCCTCCACTTT
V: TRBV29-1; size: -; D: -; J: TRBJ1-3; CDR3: CSVESFSGFRGNTIYF; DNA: TGCAGCGTTGAGTCGTTCTCAGGGTTTCGTGGAAACACCATATATTTT
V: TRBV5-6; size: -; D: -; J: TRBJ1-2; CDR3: CASSLEGLDFFGYTF; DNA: TGTGCCAGCAGCTTGGAAGGACTGGACTTTTTTGGCTACACCTTC
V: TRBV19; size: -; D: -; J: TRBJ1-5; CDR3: CASSIEGTSRGNQPQHF; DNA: TGTGCCAGTAGTATAGAGGGCACCTCGAGGGGCAATCAGCCCCAGCATTTT
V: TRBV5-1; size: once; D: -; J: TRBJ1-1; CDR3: CASSPRGGNTEAFF; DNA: TGCGCCAGCAGCCCTAGGGGGGGGAACACTGAAGCTTTCTTT
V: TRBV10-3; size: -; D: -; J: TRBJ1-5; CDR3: CAIRADRSNQPQHF; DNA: TGTGCCATCAGGGCCGACAGAAGCAATCAGCCCCAGCATTTT
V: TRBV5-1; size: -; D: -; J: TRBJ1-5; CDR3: CASSLGTANQPQHF; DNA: TGCGCCAGCAGCTTGGGAACCGCGAATCAGCCCCAGCATTTT
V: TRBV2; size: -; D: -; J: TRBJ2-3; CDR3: CASRDSWTDTQYF; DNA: TGTGCCAGCAGGGACTCATGGACAGATACGCAGTATTTT
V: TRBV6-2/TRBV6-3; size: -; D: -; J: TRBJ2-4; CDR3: CASSELPGWGPRSQSVQYF; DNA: TGTGCCAGCAGCGAACTCCCCGGGTGGGGCCCTCGCAGCCAGAGCGTTCAGTACTTC
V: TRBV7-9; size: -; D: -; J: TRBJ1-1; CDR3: CASSQGWGHRNDMNTEAFF; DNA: TGTGCCAGCAGCCAGGGTTGGGGACACCGAAACGATATGAACACTGAAGCTTTCTTT
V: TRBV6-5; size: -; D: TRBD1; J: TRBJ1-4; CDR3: CASSYRGQRNEKLFF; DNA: TGTGCCAGCAGTTACAGGGGACAGCGAAATGAAAAACTGTTTTTT
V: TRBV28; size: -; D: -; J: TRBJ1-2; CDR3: CASASTSQVTYGYTF; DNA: TGTGCCAGCGCCTCTACCTCCCAGGTTACTTATGGCTACACCTTC
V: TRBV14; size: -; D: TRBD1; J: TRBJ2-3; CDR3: CASSQVRDRGDTQYF; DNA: TGTGCCAGCAGCCAAGTCCGGGACAGGGGAGATACGCAGTATTTT
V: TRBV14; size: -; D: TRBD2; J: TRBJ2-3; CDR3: CASSPLSAGGLLDTQYF; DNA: TGTGCCAGCAGCCCCCTCTCGGCGGGGGGCCTACTAGATACGCAGTATTTT
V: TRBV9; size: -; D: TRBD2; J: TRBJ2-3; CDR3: CASSAGTSGDFWGDTQYF; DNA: TGTGCCAGCAGCGCCGGGACTAGCGGGGACTTTTGGGGAGATACGCAGTATTTT
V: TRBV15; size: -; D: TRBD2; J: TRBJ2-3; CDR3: CATSLGMSGGSTDTQYF; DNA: TGTGCCACCAGCCTTGGGATGAGCGGGGGTAGCACAGATACGCAGTATTTT
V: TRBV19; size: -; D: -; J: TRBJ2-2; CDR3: CASSTSGTTTGELFF; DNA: TGTGCCAGTAGTACATCCGGGACAACGACCGGGGAGCTGTTTTTT
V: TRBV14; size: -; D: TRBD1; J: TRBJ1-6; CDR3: CASSPPGQGRSPLHF; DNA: TGTGCCAGCAGCCCCCCGGGACAGGGAAGATCACCCCTCCACTTT
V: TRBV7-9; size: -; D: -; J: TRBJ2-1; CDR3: CASSSSTRRQGGSNEQFF; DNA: TGTGCCAGCAGCTCATCTACTCGACGTCAGGGGGGTTCTAATGAGCAGTTCTTC
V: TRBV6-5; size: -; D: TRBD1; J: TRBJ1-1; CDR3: CASSWTGGHTEAFF; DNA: TGTGCCAGCAGTTGGACAGGGGGTCACACTGAAGCTTTCTTT
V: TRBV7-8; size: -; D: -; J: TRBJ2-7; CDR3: CASNPGGGVSYEQYF; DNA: TGTGCCAGCAACCCTGGGGGGGGCGTCTCCTACGAGCAGTACTTC
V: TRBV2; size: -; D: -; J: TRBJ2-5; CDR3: CASTQSGVPETQYF; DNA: TGTGCCAGCACCCAATCGGGGGTCCCCGAGACCCAGTACTTC
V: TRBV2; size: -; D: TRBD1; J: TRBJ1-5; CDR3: CASSERRGQDQPQHF; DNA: TGTGCCAGCAGTGAACGCAGGGGGCAGGATCAGCCCCAGCATTTT
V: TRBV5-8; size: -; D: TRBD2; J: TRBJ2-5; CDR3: CASSRGLAGGTRETQYF; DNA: TGTGCCAGCAGCAGGGGACTAGCGGGGGGAACGAGAGAGACCCAGTACTTC
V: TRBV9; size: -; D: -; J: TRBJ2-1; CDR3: CASSVGRPSYNEQFF; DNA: TGTGCCAGCAGCGTAGGGCGGCCCTCCTACAATGAGCAGTTCTTC
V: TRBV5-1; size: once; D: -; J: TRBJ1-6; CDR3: CASSNRQDPNSPLHF; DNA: TGCGCCAGCAGCAACCGACAGGACCCAAATTCACCCCTCCACTTT
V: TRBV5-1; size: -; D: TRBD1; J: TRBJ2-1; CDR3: CASSRGDREENEQFF; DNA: TGCGCCAGCAGCAGAGGGGACAGGGAGGAGAATGAGCAGTTCTTC
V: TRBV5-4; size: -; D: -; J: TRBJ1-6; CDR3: CASSLTGTSPLHF; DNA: TGTGCCAGCAGCCTTACAGGGACTTCACCCCTCCACTTT
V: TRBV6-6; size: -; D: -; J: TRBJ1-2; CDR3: CASTPKTGLEHGYTF; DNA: TGTGCCAGCACCCCTAAGACAGGTCTGGAGCATGGCTACACCTTC
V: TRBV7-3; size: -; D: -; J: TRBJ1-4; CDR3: CASSRTGGSNEKLFF; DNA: TGTGCCAGCAGCCGAACGGGGGGCTCTAATGAAAAACTGTTTTTT
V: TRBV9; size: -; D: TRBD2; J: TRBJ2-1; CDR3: CASSGSGLGTNEQFF; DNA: TGTGCCAGCAGCGGCTCGGGACTAGGGACCAATGAGCAGTTCTTC
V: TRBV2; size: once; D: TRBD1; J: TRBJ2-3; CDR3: CASTPRTGPDTQYF; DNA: TGTGCCAGCACCCCGAGGACAGGGCCAGATACGCAGTATTTT
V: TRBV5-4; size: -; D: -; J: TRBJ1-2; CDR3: CASSLWQEAGYTF; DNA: TGTGCCAGCAGCTTGTGGCAGGAGGCTGGCTACACCTTC
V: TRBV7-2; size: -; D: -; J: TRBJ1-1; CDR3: CASSPNLVGGGVGF; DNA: TGTGCCAGCAGCCCAAATCTCGTCGGTGGGGGGGTGGGCTTT
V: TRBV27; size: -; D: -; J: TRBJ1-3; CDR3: CASSPTRVGTGNTIYF; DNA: TGTGCCAGCAGTCCCACACGGGTCGGCACTGGAAACACCATATATTTT
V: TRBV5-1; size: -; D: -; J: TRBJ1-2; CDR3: CASSAAYGQNYGYTF; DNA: TGCGCCAGCAGCGCAGCCTATGGACAGAACTATGGCTACACCTTC
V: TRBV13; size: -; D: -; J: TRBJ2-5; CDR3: CASSFRLQQETQYF; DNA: TGTGCCAGCAGCTTCCGACTACAACAAGAGACCCAGTACTTC
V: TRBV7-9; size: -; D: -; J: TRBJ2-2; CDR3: CASSLKTDGLAGELFF; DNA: TGTGCCAGCAGCTTGAAAACAGACGGATTGGCCGGGGAGCTGTTTTTT
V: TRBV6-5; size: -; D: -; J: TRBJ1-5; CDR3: CASDLRGTGNQPQHF; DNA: TGTGCCAGCGATTTACGGGGGACTGGGAATCAGCCCCAGCATTTT